Shown below are 24 T cell receptor beta chains from a single sample sequenced in a study of blood T cell repertoires in COVID-19. Measured with immunoSEQ multiplex PCR; TCRdb has only the in-frame clones, and not every one. The repertoire holds approximately 300,000 clones, with approximately 92% as singletons. The source material was peripheral blood. Receptor source: a woman younger than 45 with COVID-19, enrolled during active disease.

The chain uses TRBV6-5 and TRBJ2-2; TRBD2 might be the D (5 bases). There are 14 residues in the CDR3. Germline lookup yields CDR1 MNHEY and CDR2 SVGAGI. The V end was cut by 6 bases, the J end by 7 bases, with 15 bases between. As DNA, the CDR3 is TGTGCCAGCAGAATCTATCTCGGGGTCGGGGAGCTGTTTTTT. As protein: CASRIYLGVGELFF.

The gene calls are TRBV7-8 and TRBJ1-1, with 8 bases lining up with TRBD1. The CDR3 runs 15 residues. The ends lost 1 base at V and 4 bases at J; junction bases unmatched: 5. Germline V gives CDR1 SGHVS, CDR2 FQNEAQ. CDR3 in amino acids: CASSLGAGGLTEAFF. The CDR3 coding sequence is TGTGCCAGCAGCTTAGGGGCAGGGGGCCTCACTGAAGCTTTCTTT.

The chain is built from TRBV24-1 and TRBJ2-2; D remains ambiguous. Deletions cut 7 bases from V and 7 bases from J, with 9 bases between. The length of the CDR3 is 12 residues. The germline CDR1 and CDR2 sequences are KGHDR and SFDVKD. CDR3: CATSSEVGELFF. In DNA form, the CDR3 reads TGTGCCACCAGCTCCGAGGTCGGGGAGCTGTTTTTT.

V usage is TRBV2 and J usage is TRBJ1-2; 7 nucleotides agree with TRBD1. This CDR3 is built from 13 residues. J lost 5 bases, V lost 8 bases, and 8 bases had no gene match. Germline CDR1 is SNHLY and CDR2 is FYNNEI. The CDR3 sequence is CASPDRVGYGYTF. CDR3 bases: TGTGCCAGCCCCGACAGGGTGGGGTATGGCTACACCTTC. The full variable domain, with the rest looked up from reference TRBV2 and TRBJ1-2, is EPEVTQTPSHQVTQMGQEVILRCVPISNHLYFYWYRQILGQKVEFLVSFYNNEISEKSEIFDDQFSVERPDGSNFTLKIRSTKLEDSAMYFCASPDRVGYGYTFGSGTRLTVV.

The genes are TRBV19 and TRBJ2-7, with 10 bases matching TRBD1. Germline V lookup: CDR1 LNHDA, CDR2 SQIVND (reference sequence). Trimming cost V 5 bases and J 6 bases; bases outside gene matches: 4. CDR3 length: 13 amino acids. The CDR3 is CASSGDRGREQYF. CDR3 bases: TGTGCCAGTAGTGGGGACAGGGGTCGCGAGCAGTACTTC.

The CDR3 spells CAWTRQGYTEAFF. CDR3 DNA: TGTGCCTGGACCCGACAGGGCTACACTGAAGCTTTCTTT. V gene TRBV30 combines with J gene TRBJ1-1; TRBD1 matches at 7 bases. V shed 4 bases, J shed 3 bases, and the junction held 5 bases outside the gene matches. The CDR3 consists of 13 residues. Germline CDR1 is GTSNPN and CDR2 is SVGIG (reference sequence).

The V gene is TRBV2, the J gene TRBJ1-5, with 7 bases fitting TRBD1. Germline trimming cut 7 bases from V and 0 bases from J; bases unmatched to any gene: 12. The CDR3 is made up of 17 amino acids. Germline-derived CDR1 and CDR2 are SNHLY and FYNNEI. The CDR3 DNA sequence: TGTGCCAGCACCCGTCAGGGGGGAATTTATAGCAATCAGCCCCAGCATTTT. Its protein is CASTRQGGIYSNQPQHF.

The chain joins TRBV5-1 to TRBJ2-7; a possible D gene is TRBD2 (5 bases). In germline, CDR1 is SGHRS, CDR2 YFSETQ. The CDR3 spans 14 residues. V lost 4 bases and J lost 3, with 14 bases in between. The CDR3 DNA follows: TGCGCCAGCAGCGGCTCGGGAAACTTCTACGAGCAGTACTTC. Protein: CASSGSGNFYEQYF.

This chain uses TRBV27 with TRBJ2-7; 7 bases are a match to TRBD2. Germline CDR1 MNHEY, CDR2 SMNVEV (reference sequence). J gave up 6 bases and V 3 bases, and 8 bases lay outside the gene matches. This CDR3 region has 14 residues. CDR3 sequence: CASSLREGEGEQYF. CDR3 in DNA: TGTGCCAGCAGTTTGAGGGAGGGCGAAGGCGAGCAGTACTTC.

The V gene is TRBV11-2, the J gene TRBJ1-2; D remains unclear. CDR1 is SGHAT, CDR2 FQNNGV, per germline. The CDR3 is made up of 12 amino acids. V was shortened by 2 bases and J by 3 bases, with 4 bases between the two germline ends. The CDR3 DNA reads as TGTGCCAGCAGCTTACAGGACTATGGCTACACCTTC. Translating it yields CASSLQDYGYTF.

The chain is built from TRBV28 and TRBJ2-3; 9 bases match TRBD1. With V trimmed by 5 bases and J by 2 bases, 5 bases remained unmatched. This CDR3 spans 15 amino acids. CDR1 and CDR2 from the germline V gene are MDHEN and SYDVKM. The CDR3 nucleotides are TGTGCCAGCAGTCGCCGGGACAGGGACACAGATACGCAGTATTTT. This translates into CASSRRDRDTDTQYF.

The rearrangement links TRBV2 to TRBJ2-7; the match to TRBD1 covers 8 bases. V lost 8 bases and J lost 7; bases outside the gene matches: 13. The CDR3 has 14 amino acids. Germline V gives CDR1 SNHLY, CDR2 FYNNEI. The CDR3 reads CASSGQAGRGEQYF. CDR3 DNA: TGTGCCAGCTCGGGACAGGCTGGCAGGGGGGAGCAGTACTTC.

This clone showed up just a few times. The sample contains more than one DNA sequence encoding this CDR3. V is TRBV12-3 or TRBV12-4 and J is TRBJ1-3; D is uncertain. V lost 6 bases to trimming and J lost 4 bases, with 7 bases between them. CDR3 length: 12 amino acids. The CDR3 DNA follows: TGTGCCAGCAGCCCATCAGGAAACACCATATATTTT. It is translated as CASSPSGNTIYF.

This CDR3 is CASSPRTANQETQYF. The DNA of the CDR3 is TGCGCCAGCAGCCCACGGACAGCGAACCAAGAGACCCAGTACTTC. The chain carries TRBV4-1 and TRBJ2-5, with a weak D call TRBD1 (6 bases). V shed 4 bases and J shed 0 bases, with 12 bases lying between them. Germline CDR1 MGHRA, CDR2 YSYEKL. This CDR3 contains 15 residues.

V gene TRBV18 combines with J gene TRBJ2-7; D perhaps matches TRBD2 (5 bases). Germline CDR1 KGHSH, CDR2 LQKENI. The CDR3 has 12 residues. V dropped 2 bases and J dropped 6 bases, with 8 bases sitting between them. CDR3 nucleotide sequence: TGTGCCAGCTCACCAAATGCGGGCGAGCAGTACTTC. It encodes CASSPNAGEQYF.

This chain connects TRBV6-6 to TRBJ2-5; tentatively, D is TRBD2 (5 bases). CDR3 length: 15 residues. From germline, CDR1 is MNHNY and CDR2 SVGAGI (reference sequence). The V end was cut by 0 bases, the J end by 4 bases, with 12 bases between. CDR3 residues: CASSYSTRSRETQYF. CDR3 nucleotide sequence: TGTGCCAGCAGTTACTCTACTAGGTCCCGAGAGACCCAGTACTTC.

This chain connects TRBV28 to TRBJ1-5; the match to TRBD1 covers 7 bases. Germline V gene sequence: CDR1 MDHEN, CDR2 SYDVKM. V shed 7 bases, J shed 8 bases, and the junction held 14 bases outside the gene matches. This CDR3 comprises 15 residues. In DNA, the CDR3 is TGTGCCAGCACCCCCCCGACAGGGAGAAAGGAGCCCCAGCATTTT. Translating it yields CASTPPTGRKEPQHF.

This rearrangement joins TRBV21-1 to TRBJ1-2; no DNA check was done on the table's D call, TRBD1. TRBV21-1 is marked as a pseudogene. This CDR3 comprises 16 residues. The CDR3 nucleotides read TGTGCCAGCAGCAAAACGGACAGACCTTGGAGCTATGGCTACACCTTC. Protein product: CASSKTDRPWSYGYTF.

The chain employs TRBV30 and TRBJ1-6; D gene uncertain. Germline loops: CDR1 GTSNPN, CDR2 SVGIG (reference sequence). The CDR3 is 12 residues long. Trimming removed 2 bases at V and 12 bases at J, with 11 bases between. CDR3 amino acids: CAWSWLNGPLHF. The CDR3 DNA sequence: TGTGCCTGGAGTTGGCTGAATGGACCCCTCCACTTT. The full variable domain, rest sourced from reference TRBV30 and TRBJ1-6, is SQTIHQWPATLVQPVGSPLSLECTVEGTSNPNLYWYRQAAGRGLQLLFYSVGIGQISSEVPQNLSASRPQDRQFILSSKKLLLSDSGFYLCAWSWLNGPLHFGNGTRLTVT.

The chain has TRBV30 and TRBJ2-7; 13 positions match TRBD2. The junction had 7 bases not matched to a gene; V was cut back by 5 bases and J by 3 bases. Germline values: CDR1 GTSNPN, CDR2 SVGIG (reference sequence). The CDR3 totals 15 residues. CDR3 DNA: TGTGCCTGGGCCGCAGGACTAGCGGGAGACTACGAGCAGTACTTC. Its translation is CAWAAGLAGDYEQYF.

In DNA, the CDR3 is TGCGCCAGCAGCCCCGCGAGGGGGACAGGGAACTTGGCCGCTGAAGCTTTCTTT. It translates to CASSPARGTGNLAAEAFF. The V gene is TRBV4-3, the J gene TRBJ1-1, with 9 bases matching TRBD1. V shed 4 bases and J 6 bases; nucleotides not matched to a gene: 18. The CDR3 length is 18 residues. Per germline, CDR1 LGHNA and CDR2 YSLEER.

V is TRBV29-1 and J is TRBJ1-5; the D gene is possibly TRBD1 (6 bases). The CDR3 is made up of 14 amino acids. Per the germline V gene, CDR1 is SQVTM and CDR2 is ANQGSEA. The V end lost 6 bases, the J end lost 6 bases, and 18 bases lay between the germline ends. In DNA, the CDR3 is TGCAGCGTAGCACAGGGCGTCATGGCTCAGCCCCAGCATTTT. Its translation: CSVAQGVMAQPQHF.

This clone showed up just once. The chain combines TRBV2 with TRBJ1-5; D is undetermined. Germline CDR1 reads SNHLY; CDR2 reads FYNNEI. The ends were cut back, 7 bases at V and 3 bases at J, with 7 bases in the middle. This CDR3 has 12 residues. The CDR3 loop reads CASTVTNQPQHF. CDR3 nucleotides: TGTGCCAGCACGGTTACCAATCAGCCCCAGCATTTT. Full variable domain (remainder filled in from reference TRBV2 and TRBJ1-5): EPEVTQTPSHQVTQMGQEVILRCVPISNHLYFYWYRQILGQKVEFLVSFYNNEISEKSEIFDDQFSVERPDGSNFTLKIRSTKLEDSAMYFCASTVTNQPQHFGDGTRLSIL.

The chain is built from TRBV27 and TRBJ1-4; D gene unclear. V was clipped by 4 bases and J by 3 bases, with 12 bases between them. Germline assignment: CDR1 MNHEY and CDR2 SMNVEV (reference sequence). The CDR3 totals 15 residues. Written as DNA, the CDR3 is TGTGCCAGCAGTTCCCCTAGCGGACCTAATGAAAAACTGTTTTTT. Its translation: CASSSPSGPNEKLFF.